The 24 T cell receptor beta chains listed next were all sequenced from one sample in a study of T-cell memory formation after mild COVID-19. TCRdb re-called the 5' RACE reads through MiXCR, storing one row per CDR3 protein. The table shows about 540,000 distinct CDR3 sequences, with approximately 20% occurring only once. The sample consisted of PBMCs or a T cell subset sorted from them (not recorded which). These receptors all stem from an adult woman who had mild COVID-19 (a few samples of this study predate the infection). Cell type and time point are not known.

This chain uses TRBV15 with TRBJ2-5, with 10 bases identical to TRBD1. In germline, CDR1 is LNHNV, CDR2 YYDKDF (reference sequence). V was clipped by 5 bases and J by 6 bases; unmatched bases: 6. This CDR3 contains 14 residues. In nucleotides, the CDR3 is TGTGCCACCAGCGCCACGGGACAGGGGAAGACCCAGTACTTC. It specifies CATSATGQGKTQYF.

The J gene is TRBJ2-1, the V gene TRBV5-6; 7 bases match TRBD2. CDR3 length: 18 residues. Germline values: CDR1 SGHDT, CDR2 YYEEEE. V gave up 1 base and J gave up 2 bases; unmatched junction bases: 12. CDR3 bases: TGTGCCAGCAGCTTGAGTACGGCTAGCGGAGATACCTACAATGAGCAGTTCTTC. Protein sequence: CASSLSTASGDTYNEQFF. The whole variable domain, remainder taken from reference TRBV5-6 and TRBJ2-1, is DAGVTQSPTHLIKTRGQQVTLRCSPKSGHDTVSWYQQALGQGPQFIFQYYEEEERQRGNFPDRFSGHQFPNYSSELNVNALLLGDSALYLCASSLSTASGDTYNEQFFGPGTRLTVL.

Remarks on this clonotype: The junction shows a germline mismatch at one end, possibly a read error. The CDR3, as DNA: TGTGCCACCAGGGGCATAAGCGGGAGGGTAGCCTATAATGAGCAGTTCTTC. Its protein is CATRGISGRVAYNEQFF. The rearrangement links TRBV15 to TRBJ2-1; 10 positions match TRBD2. The germline CDR1 and CDR2 sequences are LNHNV and YYDKDF (reference sequence). CDR3 size: 17 residues.

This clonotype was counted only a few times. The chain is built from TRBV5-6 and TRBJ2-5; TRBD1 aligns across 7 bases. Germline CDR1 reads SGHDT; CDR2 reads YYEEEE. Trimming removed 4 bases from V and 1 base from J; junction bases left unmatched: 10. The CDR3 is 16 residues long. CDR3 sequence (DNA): TGTGCCAGCAGCACATGGGACAGCTCAGCCCAAGAGACCCAGTACTTC. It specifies CASSTWDSSAQETQYF.

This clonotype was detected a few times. The chain's CDR3 is CASSWDRGGNTIYF. The CDR3 nucleotides are TGCGCCAGCAGCTGGGACAGGGGTGGAAACACCATATATTTT. This sequence joins TRBV5-1 and TRBJ1-3; 10 nucleotides align to TRBD1. This CDR3 has 14 amino acids. V lost 3 bases, J lost 3 bases, and 0 bases stayed unmatched. Per the germline V gene, CDR1 is SGHRS and CDR2 is YFSETQ. The variable domain in full, with the rest retrieved from reference TRBV5-1 and TRBJ1-3, is KAGVTQTPRYLIKTRGQQVTLSCSPISGHRSVSWYQQTPGQGLQFLFEYFSETQRNKGNFPGRFSGRQFSNSRSEMNVSTLELGDSALYLCASSWDRGGNTIYFGEGSWLTVV.

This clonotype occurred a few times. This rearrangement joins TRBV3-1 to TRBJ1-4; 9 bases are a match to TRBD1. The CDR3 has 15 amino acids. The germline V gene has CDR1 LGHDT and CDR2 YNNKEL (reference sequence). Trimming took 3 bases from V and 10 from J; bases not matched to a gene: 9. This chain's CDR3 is CASSQGTGNQGKLFF. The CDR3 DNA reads TGTGCCAGCAGCCAGGGGACAGGGAACCAGGGAAAACTGTTTTTT.

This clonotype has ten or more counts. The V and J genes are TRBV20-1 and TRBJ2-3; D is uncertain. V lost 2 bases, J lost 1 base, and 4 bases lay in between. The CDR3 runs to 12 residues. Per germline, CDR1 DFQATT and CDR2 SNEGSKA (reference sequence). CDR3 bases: TGCAGTGCTAGACAGGGCACAGATACGCAGTATTTT. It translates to CSARQGTDTQYF.

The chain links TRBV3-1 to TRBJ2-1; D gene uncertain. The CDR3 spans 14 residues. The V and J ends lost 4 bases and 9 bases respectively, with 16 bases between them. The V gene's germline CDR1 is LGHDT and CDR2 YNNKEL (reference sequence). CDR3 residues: CASSPSPDLGEQFF. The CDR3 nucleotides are TGTGCCAGCAGCCCGTCGCCTGACCTGGGTGAGCAGTTCTTC.

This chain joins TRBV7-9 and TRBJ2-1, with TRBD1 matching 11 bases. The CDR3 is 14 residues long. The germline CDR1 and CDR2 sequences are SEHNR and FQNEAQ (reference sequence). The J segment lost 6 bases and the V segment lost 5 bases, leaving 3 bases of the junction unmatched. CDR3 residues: CASSPDRGRNEQFF. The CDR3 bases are TGTGCCAGCAGCCCGGACAGGGGGCGCAATGAGCAGTTCTTC.

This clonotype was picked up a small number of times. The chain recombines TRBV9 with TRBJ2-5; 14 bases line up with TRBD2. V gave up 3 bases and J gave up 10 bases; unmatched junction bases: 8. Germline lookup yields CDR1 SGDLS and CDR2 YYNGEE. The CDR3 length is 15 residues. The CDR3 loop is CASSGSTSGGAIQYF. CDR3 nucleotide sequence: TGTGCCAGCAGCGGATCGACTAGCGGGGGGGCTATCCAGTACTTC.

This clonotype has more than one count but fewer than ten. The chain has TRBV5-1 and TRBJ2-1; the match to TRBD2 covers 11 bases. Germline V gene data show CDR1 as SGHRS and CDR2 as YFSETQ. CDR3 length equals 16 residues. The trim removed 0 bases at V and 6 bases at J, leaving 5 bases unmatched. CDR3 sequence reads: CASSLVLAGGTNEQFF. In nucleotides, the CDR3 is TGCGCCAGCAGCTTGGTTCTAGCGGGGGGTACCAATGAGCAGTTCTTC.

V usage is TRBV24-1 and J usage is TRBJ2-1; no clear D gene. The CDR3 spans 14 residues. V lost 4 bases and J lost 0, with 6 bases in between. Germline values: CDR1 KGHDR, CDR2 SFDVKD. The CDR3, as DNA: TGTGCCACCAGTGAAGACACCTCCTACAATGAGCAGTTCTTC. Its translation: CATSEDTSYNEQFF.

The DNA of the CDR3 is TGTGCCAGCAGCCAAGGATGGCAGGGGGCGCAGATGGGGGCCAACGTCCTGACTTTC. The encoded protein is CASSQGWQGAQMGANVLTF. The rearrangement uses TRBV3-1 and TRBJ2-6; 8 nucleotides match TRBD1. V was pared by 1 base and J by 4 bases, with 12 bases of the junction left unmatched. The CDR3 has 19 amino acids. Germline V gene lookup returns CDR1 LGHDT and CDR2 YNNKEL (reference sequence). Using reference TRBV3-1 and TRBJ2-6 for the parts outside the CDR3, the full variable domain is DTAVSQTPKYLVTQMGNDKSIKCEQNLGHDTMYWYKQDSKKFLKIMFSYNNKELIINETVPNRFSPKSPDKAHLNLHINSLELGDSAVYFCASSQGWQGAQMGANVLTFGAGSRLTVL.

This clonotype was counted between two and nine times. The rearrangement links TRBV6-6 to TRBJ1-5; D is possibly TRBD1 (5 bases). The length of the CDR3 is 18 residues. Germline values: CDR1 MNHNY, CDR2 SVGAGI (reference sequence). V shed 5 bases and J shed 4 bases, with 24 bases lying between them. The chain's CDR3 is CASSLNTLGTLGNQPQHF. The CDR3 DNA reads TGTGCCAGCAGTCTCAATACCCTCGGGACCCTCGGTAATCAGCCCCAGCATTTT.

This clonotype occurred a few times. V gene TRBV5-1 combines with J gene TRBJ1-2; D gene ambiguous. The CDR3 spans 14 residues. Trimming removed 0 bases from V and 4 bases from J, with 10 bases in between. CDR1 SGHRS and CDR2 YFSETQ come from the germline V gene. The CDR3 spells CASSLEGPGYGYTF. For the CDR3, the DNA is TGCGCCAGCAGCTTGGAAGGACCCGGCTATGGCTACACCTTC.

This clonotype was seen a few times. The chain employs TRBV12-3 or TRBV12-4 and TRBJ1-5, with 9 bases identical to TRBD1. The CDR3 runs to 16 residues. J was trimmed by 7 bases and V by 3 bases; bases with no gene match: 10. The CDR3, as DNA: TGTGCCAGCAGTTTGGGACAGGGCCATCTAAAACAGCCCCAGCATTTT. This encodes CASSLGQGHLKQPQHF.

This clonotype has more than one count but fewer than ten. This chain's CDR3 is CATSRDLEQGVAFF. CDR3 nucleotide sequence: TGTGCCACCAGCAGAGATTTAGAACAGGGAGTAGCTTTCTTT. The J gene is TRBJ1-1, the V gene TRBV15; TRBD1 might be the D (6 bases). The CDR3 covers 14 residues. With 0 bases removed from V and 10 bases from J, the gap between germline ends came to 15 bases. In germline, CDR1 is LNHNV, CDR2 YYDKDF (reference sequence).

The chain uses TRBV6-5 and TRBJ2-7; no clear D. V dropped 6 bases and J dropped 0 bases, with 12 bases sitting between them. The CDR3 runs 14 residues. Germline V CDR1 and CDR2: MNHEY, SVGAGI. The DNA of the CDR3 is TGTGCCAGCAGCCCAGTTTGGACCTCCTACGAGCAGTACTTC. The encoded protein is CASSPVWTSYEQYF.

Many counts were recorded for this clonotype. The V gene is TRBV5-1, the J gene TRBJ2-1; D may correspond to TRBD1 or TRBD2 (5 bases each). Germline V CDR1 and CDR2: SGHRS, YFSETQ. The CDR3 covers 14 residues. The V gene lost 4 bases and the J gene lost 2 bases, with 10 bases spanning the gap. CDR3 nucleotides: TGCGCCAGCAGCGTAGGGGAGACCTACAATGAGCAGTTCTTC. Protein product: CASSVGETYNEQFF.

The CDR3 reads CASSQDLSPDRGQAEAFF. The CDR3 DNA reads TGTGCCAGCAGCCAAGATCTCTCCCCCGACAGGGGCCAGGCTGAAGCTTTCTTT. The chain has TRBV3-1 and TRBJ1-1; 8 positions match TRBD1. Germline loops: CDR1 LGHDT, CDR2 YNNKEL (reference sequence). The V gene end was trimmed by 0 bases and the J gene end by 6 bases; junction bases not matched to a gene: 15. The CDR3 runs 18 residues.

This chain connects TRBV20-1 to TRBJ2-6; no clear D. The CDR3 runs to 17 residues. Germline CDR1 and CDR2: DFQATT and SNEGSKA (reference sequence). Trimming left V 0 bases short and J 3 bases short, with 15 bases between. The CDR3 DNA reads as TGCAGTGCTAGAGATCCGGGTCGGGTTGGTGGGGCCAACGTCCTGACTTTC. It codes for CSARDPGRVGGANVLTF.

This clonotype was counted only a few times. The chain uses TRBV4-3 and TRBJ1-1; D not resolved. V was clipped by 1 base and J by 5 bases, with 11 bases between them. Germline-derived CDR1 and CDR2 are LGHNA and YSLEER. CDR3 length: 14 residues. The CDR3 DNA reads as TGCGCCAGCAGCCAAGGGTCGGTTGCGACTGAAGCTTTCTTT. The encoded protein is CASSQGSVATEAFF.

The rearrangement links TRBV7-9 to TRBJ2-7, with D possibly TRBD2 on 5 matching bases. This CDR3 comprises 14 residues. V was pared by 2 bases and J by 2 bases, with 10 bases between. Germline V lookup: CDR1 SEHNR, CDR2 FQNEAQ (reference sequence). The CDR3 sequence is CASSLTGNAYEQYF. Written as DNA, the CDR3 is TGTGCCAGCAGCTTAACGGGAAATGCCTACGAGCAGTACTTC.

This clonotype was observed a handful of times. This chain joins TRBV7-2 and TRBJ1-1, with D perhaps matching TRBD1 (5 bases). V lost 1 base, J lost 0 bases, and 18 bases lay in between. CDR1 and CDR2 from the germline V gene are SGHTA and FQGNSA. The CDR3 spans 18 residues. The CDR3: CASSLDTPGGGVNTEAFF. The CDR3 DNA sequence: TGTGCCAGCAGCTTAGACACCCCCGGGGGGGGAGTGAACACTGAAGCTTTCTTT.